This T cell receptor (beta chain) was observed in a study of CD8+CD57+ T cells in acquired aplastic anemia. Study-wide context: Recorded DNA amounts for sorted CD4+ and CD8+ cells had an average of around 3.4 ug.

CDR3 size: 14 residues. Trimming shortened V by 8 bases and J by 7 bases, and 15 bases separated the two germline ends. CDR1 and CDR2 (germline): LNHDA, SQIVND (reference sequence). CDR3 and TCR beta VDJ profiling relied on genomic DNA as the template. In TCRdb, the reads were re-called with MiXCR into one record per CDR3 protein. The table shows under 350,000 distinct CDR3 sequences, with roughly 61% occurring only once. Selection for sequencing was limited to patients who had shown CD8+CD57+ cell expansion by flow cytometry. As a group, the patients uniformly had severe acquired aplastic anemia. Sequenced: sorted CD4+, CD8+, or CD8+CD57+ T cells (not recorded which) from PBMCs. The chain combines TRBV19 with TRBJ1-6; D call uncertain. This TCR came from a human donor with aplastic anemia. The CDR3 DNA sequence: TGTGCCAGTGGAACCACCTTTACGAATTCACCCCTCCACTTT. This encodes CASGTTFTNSPLHF.